The 30 T cell receptor beta chains below all came from one sample that was sequenced in a study of T cell responses to AZD1222 COVID-19 vaccine. Sequencing used immunoSEQ multiplex PCR; TCRdb keeps in-frame clones, though not all of them. The repertoire holds about 140,000 clones, with 90% to 95% as singletons. The sequencing used peripheral blood, collected after recovery from COVID-19. The receptors originated from an adult who had recovered from COVID-19.

The table lists this clone with a count of one. The chain carries TRBV29-1 and TRBJ2-7; 7 nucleotides match TRBD2. V lost 6 bases to trimming and J lost 3 bases; unmatched junction nucleotides: 14. CDR1 is SQVTM and CDR2 is ANQGSEA in the germline V gene. The CDR3 sequence is 15 residues long. Here the CDR3 reads CSVLKLANTIYEQYF. As DNA, the CDR3 is TGCAGCGTCCTTAAACTAGCGAACACGATCTACGAGCAGTACTTC.

This sequence joins TRBV24-1 and TRBJ2-1, with TRBD2 matching over 8 bases. This CDR3 has 15 residues. Germline CDR1 and CDR2: KGHDR and SFDVKD. The trim removed 6 bases at V and 7 bases at J, leaving 10 bases unmatched. The CDR3 here is CATSPPGTSENEQFF. CDR3 nucleotides: TGTGCCACCAGTCCCCCCGGGACTAGTGAAAATGAGCAGTTCTTC.

The J gene is TRBJ2-1, the V gene TRBV11-2; 8 nucleotides line up with TRBD2. This CDR3 comprises 15 residues. CDR1 is SGHAT and CDR2 is FQNNGV in the germline V gene. V trimming: 4 bases; J trimming: 6 bases; junction bases outside the gene matches: 8. CDR3 nucleotide sequence: TGTGCCAGCAGCTCGACTAGCGCCGCACGCAATGAGCAGTTCTTC. Its translation: CASSSTSAARNEQFF.

The chain couples TRBV13 to TRBJ2-2; D gene ambiguous. V was clipped by 0 bases and J by 2 bases, with 16 bases between them. CDR1 is PRHDT and CDR2 is FYEKMQ in the germline V gene (reference sequence). The CDR3 has 18 amino acids. CDR3 in amino acids: CASSLGGRRRVNTGELFF. The CDR3 nucleotides are TGTGCCAGCAGCTTAGGTGGCCGGCGGAGAGTAAACACCGGGGAGCTGTTTTTT.

The chain uses TRBV4-1 and TRBJ1-3; D not certain. Between the trimmed V and J ends, which lost 5 bases and 0 bases, there was a span of 11 bases. This CDR3 is 15 amino acids long. Germline lookup yields CDR1 MGHRA and CDR2 YSYEKL. CDR3 nucleotides: TGCGCCAGCAGCAATTTAAGAACCTCTGGAAACACCATATATTTT. It is translated as CASSNLRTSGNTIYF.

The genes are TRBV28 and TRBJ1-1; D unclear. Trimming stripped 4 bases from V and 0 bases from J, with 12 bases between. This CDR3 spans 15 amino acids. The germline CDR1 and CDR2 sequences are MDHEN and SYDVKM. The DNA for the CDR3 is TGTGCCAGCAGTTCCCCCCAGGATGTGAACACTGAAGCTTTCTTT. Its protein product is CASSSPQDVNTEAFF. The full variable domain, completed using reference TRBV28 and TRBJ1-1, is DVKVTQSSRYLVKRTGEKVFLECVQDMDHENMFWYRQDPGLGLRLIYFSYDVKMKEKGDIPEGYSVSREKKERFSLILESASTNQTSMYLCASSSPQDVNTEAFFGQGTRLTVV.

The chain recombines TRBV5-5 with TRBJ2-7; 7 bases map to TRBD1. This CDR3 has 16 amino acids. CDR1 SGHKS and CDR2 YYEKEE come from the germline V gene (reference sequence). V trimming: 1 base; J trimming: 3 bases; junction bases outside the gene matches: 10. The chain's CDR3 is CASSLSHQTGFYEQYF. CDR3 DNA sequence: TGTGCCAGCAGCTTGAGTCACCAGACAGGGTTCTACGAGCAGTACTTC.

The J gene is TRBJ1-2, the V gene TRBV28; D unclear. Trimming cost V 5 bases and J 8 bases, with 15 bases left between them. Germline assignment: CDR1 MDHEN and CDR2 SYDVKM. This CDR3 has 13 residues. CDR3 sequence (DNA): TGTGCCAGCAGTACGACAAATACTTTCGGCTACACCTTC. Protein sequence: CASSTTNTFGYTF.

The J gene is TRBJ1-4, the V gene TRBV28; 12 bases fit TRBD1. V lost 7 bases and J lost 11; bases outside the gene matches: 8. Germline V CDR1 and CDR2: MDHEN, SYDVKM. This CDR3 contains 14 residues. CDR3 sequence reads: CASISGGQGAKLFF. The DNA of the CDR3 is TGTGCCAGCATCTCCGGGGGACAGGGGGCGAAACTGTTTTTT.

The CDR3, as DNA: TGTGCCAGCAGCCAAGATCGTAGCACAGATACGCAGTATTTT. Translating it yields CASSQDRSTDTQYF. This chain joins TRBV3-1 (or the pseudogene TRBV3-2) and TRBJ2-3; D gene ambiguous. With 0 bases removed from V and 0 bases from J, the gap between germline ends came to 4 bases. Germline CDR1 reads LGHDT; CDR2 reads YNNKEL (reference sequence). The length of the CDR3 is 14 residues.

V gene TRBV30 combines with J gene TRBJ1-5; tentatively, D is TRBD1 (6 bases). The CDR3 spans 13 residues. Trimming shortened V by 3 bases and J by 4 bases, and 10 bases separated the two germline ends. Per the germline V gene, CDR1 is GTSNPN and CDR2 is SVGIG (reference sequence). CDR3 coding DNA: TGTGCCTGGAGCGTGACAGGAAATCAGCCCCAGCATTTT. Its protein product is CAWSVTGNQPQHF.

This sequence joins TRBV3-1 (or the pseudogene TRBV3-2) and TRBJ2-7, with TRBD1 matching over 8 bases. Germline-derived CDR1 and CDR2 are LGHDT and YNNKEL (reference sequence). V gave up 4 bases and J gave up 0 bases; unmatched junction bases: 11. The CDR3 has 17 amino acids. Written as DNA, the CDR3 is TGTGCCAGCAGCCTGACCGACAGGGGACAATTCTCCTACGAGCAGTACTTC. This codes for CASSLTDRGQFSYEQYF.

V usage is TRBV5-8 and J usage is TRBJ2-1, with 13 bases fitting TRBD2. This CDR3 is built from 15 residues. After removal of 5 bases from V and 2 bases from J, the junction contained 1 base not matched to a gene. Germline CDR1 reads SGHTS; CDR2 reads YDEGEE. In DNA form, the CDR3 reads TGTGCCAGCAGGGGACTAGCGGGGACCTACAATGAGCAGTTCTTC. Encoded protein: CASRGLAGTYNEQFF.

The chain links TRBV7-9 to TRBJ2-6; D might be TRBD1 (6 bases). The CDR3 sequence is 15 residues long. In germline, CDR1 is SEHNR, CDR2 FQNEAQ (reference sequence). V was cut by 10 bases and J by 0 bases, with 13 bases left in between. In DNA, the CDR3 is TGTGCCACTGAGACAGGCCTCTCTGGGGCCAACGTCCTGACTTTC. Amino acid sequence: CATETGLSGANVLTF.

The chain employs TRBV11-2 and TRBJ2-5; the match to TRBD2 covers 8 bases. Trimming removed 3 bases from V and 3 bases from J; junction bases left unmatched: 9. From germline, CDR1 is SGHAT and CDR2 FQNNGV. CDR3 length: 16 residues. The CDR3 sequence: CASSFGSGRGEETQYF. The CDR3 nucleotides are TGTGCCAGCAGCTTTGGGAGCGGGAGAGGGGAAGAGACCCAGTACTTC.

Here the CDR3 reads CASSGESQGGSSYEQYF. The CDR3 DNA reads TGTGCCAGCAGTGGGGAGAGTCAGGGAGGGAGCTCGTACGAGCAGTACTTC. The chain employs TRBV27 and TRBJ2-7; 7 bases map to TRBD2. This CDR3 comprises 17 residues. Looked up from germline, CDR1 is MNHEY and CDR2 is SMNVEV (reference sequence). J lost 4 bases, V lost 5 bases, and 17 bases had no gene match.

This clone was counted between two and nine times. This rearrangement joins TRBV28 to TRBJ1-4; D may be TRBD1 (5 bases). This CDR3 is 13 amino acids long. Germline V gene lookup returns CDR1 MDHEN and CDR2 SYDVKM. Trimming stripped 10 bases from V and 8 bases from J, with 17 bases between. For the CDR3, the DNA is TGTGCCACGAAGGGGTCAGTTGGGGAAAAACTGTTTTTT. It encodes CATKGSVGEKLFF.

The DNA of the CDR3 is TGTGCCAGCAGCTTAGAGGACAGGGCCGTATACGAGCAGTACTTC. Protein: CASSLEDRAVYEQYF. The rearrangement joins TRBV7-6 to TRBJ2-7, with 8 bases identical to TRBD1. CDR1 is SGHVS, CDR2 FNYEAQ, per germline. Trimming removed 1 base from V and 4 bases from J; junction bases left unmatched: 6. The CDR3 is 15 residues long.

The V gene is TRBV9, the J gene TRBJ2-3; 7 bases are a match to TRBD1. The junction had 5 bases not matched to a gene; V was cut back by 4 bases and J by 0 bases. This CDR3 is 15 amino acids long. CDR1 SGDLS and CDR2 YYNGEE come from the germline V gene. The CDR3 nucleotides read TGTGCCAGCAGCACGACAGGGATTAGCACAGATACGCAGTATTTT. This codes for CASSTTGISTDTQYF.

V gene TRBV27 combines with J gene TRBJ2-3; D remains unclear. Germline CDR1 and CDR2: MNHEY and SMNVEV (reference sequence). This CDR3 spans 16 amino acids. V dropped 3 bases and J dropped 5 bases, with 18 bases sitting between them. CDR3 nucleotides: TGTGCCAGCAGTTTCATGAGTGGTCCCCCGCGAGATACGCAGTATTTT. Translating it yields CASSFMSGPPRDTQYF.

The V and J genes are TRBV12-5 and TRBJ1-1, with 7 bases fitting TRBD1. V lost 8 bases, J lost 6 bases, and 15 bases stayed unmatched. There are 15 residues in the CDR3. The germline V gene encodes CDR1 LGHNT and CDR2 FRNRAP. CDR3 region: CASPNTLYRGAEAFF. In DNA form, the CDR3 reads TGTGCTAGTCCAAATACCCTTTACAGGGGCGCTGAAGCTTTCTTT.

The chain links TRBV7-9 to TRBJ1-2, with TRBD1 identical over 7 bases. There are 16 residues in the CDR3. Germline CDR1 is SEHNR and CDR2 is FQNEAQ (reference sequence). Trimming cost V 7 bases and J 3 bases; bases outside gene matches: 14. In nucleotides, the CDR3 is TGTGCCAGCACCCCGTCAGGGATAGGGGGCGACTATGGCTACACCTTC. It translates to CASTPSGIGGDYGYTF.

The rearrangement joins TRBV23-1 to TRBJ1-6; no clear D gene. TRBV23-1 is flagged as an ORF with uncertain function. The CDR3 totals 15 residues. Deletions cut 3 bases from V and 8 bases from J, with 14 bases between. CDR3 region: CASSHGPVLHSPLHF. The CDR3 nucleotides read TGCGCCAGCAGTCACGGCCCGGTCCTACATTCACCCCTCCACTTT.

The J gene is TRBJ1-5, the V gene TRBV11-2, with TRBD1 matching over 7 bases. The CDR3 totals 15 residues. CDR1 and CDR2 (germline): SGHAT, FQNNGV. V lost 5 bases, J lost 1 base, and 5 bases stayed unmatched. CDR3 DNA sequence: TGTGCCAGCAGCCTGATGGGACAGAGCAATCAGCCCCAGCATTTT. Protein product: CASSLMGQSNQPQHF.

The table lists this clone with a count of one. This chain uses TRBV28 with TRBJ1-2, with D possibly TRBD1 on 5 matching bases. V was clipped by 7 bases and J by 0 bases, with 12 bases between them. This CDR3 has 14 residues. Germline assignment: CDR1 MDHEN and CDR2 SYDVKM. Here the CDR3 DNA reads TGTGCCAGCACTGAAGGGGCGGCTAACTATGGCTACACCTTC. It codes for CASTEGAANYGYTF.

This sequence joins TRBV6-1 and TRBJ1-1; D remains unclear. Per germline, CDR1 MNHNS and CDR2 SASEGT. The CDR3 runs to 12 residues. The V gene lost 1 base and the J gene lost 11 bases, with 11 bases spanning the gap. The CDR3 nucleotides read TGTGCCAGCAGTGAAGGCGGTCGGAGGGCTTTCTTT. Protein: CASSEGGRRAFF.

The CDR3 coding sequence is TGTGCCAGCAGTTTCGGGGGACAGATAACATCCTACGAGCAGTACTTC. The encoded protein is CASSFGGQITSYEQYF. The V and J genes are TRBV28 and TRBJ2-7, with D possibly being TRBD1 (7 bases). Germline assignment: CDR1 MDHEN and CDR2 SYDVKM. V gave up 3 bases and J gave up 1 base, with 16 bases separating them. The CDR3 totals 16 residues.

The rearrangement links TRBV10-1 to TRBJ2-7; 7 nucleotides align to TRBD1. CDR3 length equals 14 residues. V trimming: 5 bases; J trimming: 6 bases; junction bases outside the gene matches: 10. Per germline, CDR1 WNHNN and CDR2 SYGVQD (reference sequence). CDR3: CASSPGQTPFEQYF. The CDR3 DNA reads as TGCGCCAGCAGTCCGGGACAGACCCCCTTCGAGCAGTACTTC.

V and J are TRBV27 and TRBJ2-7; TRBD2 agrees at 7 bases. The CDR3 has 15 residues. V lost 5 bases, J lost 0 bases, and 7 bases stayed unmatched. The germline CDR1 and CDR2 sequences are MNHEY and SMNVEV (reference sequence). The CDR3 sequence is CASSLGWGGSYEQYF. CDR3 nucleotide sequence: TGTGCCAGCAGTCTTGGGTGGGGGGGCTCCTACGAGCAGTACTTC.

The genes are TRBV7-8 and TRBJ1-5, with D possibly TRBD1 on 6 matching bases. The V and J ends lost 0 bases and 5 bases respectively, with 8 bases between them. This CDR3 region has 14 residues. Germline assignment: CDR1 SGHVS and CDR2 FQNEAQ. The CDR3 here is CASSLAHRDQPQHF. The CDR3 nucleotides read TGTGCCAGCAGCTTAGCGCACAGGGATCAGCCCCAGCATTTT.